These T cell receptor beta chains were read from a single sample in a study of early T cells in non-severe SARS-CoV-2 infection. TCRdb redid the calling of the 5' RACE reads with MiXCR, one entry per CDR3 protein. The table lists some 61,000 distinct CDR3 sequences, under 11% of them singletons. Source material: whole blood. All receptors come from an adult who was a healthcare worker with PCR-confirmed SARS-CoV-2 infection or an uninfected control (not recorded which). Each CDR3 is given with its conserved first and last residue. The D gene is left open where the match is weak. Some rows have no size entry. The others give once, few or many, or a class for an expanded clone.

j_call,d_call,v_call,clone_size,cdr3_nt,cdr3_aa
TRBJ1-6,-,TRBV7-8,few,TGTGCCAGCAGCTTAGGAGGGAATTCACCCCTCCACTTT,CASSLGGNSPLHF
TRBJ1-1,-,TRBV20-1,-,TGCAGTGCTAGAGACAATTTGAACACTGAAGCTTTCTTT,CSARDNLNTEAFF
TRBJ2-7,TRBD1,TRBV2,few,TGTGCCAGCAGACGACAGGGTCCCTCCTACGAGCAGTACTTC,CASRRQGPSYEQYF
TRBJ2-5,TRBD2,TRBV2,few,TGTGCCAGCAGGGGAACCTCGACTAGCACTGAGACCCAGTACTTC,CASRGTSTSTETQYF
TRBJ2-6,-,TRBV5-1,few,TGCGCCAGCAGCTTGGGGGAAGCTGGGGCCAACGTCCTGACTTTC,CASSLGEAGANVLTF
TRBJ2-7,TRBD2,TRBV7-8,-,TGTGCCAGCAGCTTAGGGGCGGCTAGCGGGAGCTACGAGCAGTACTTC,CASSLGAASGSYEQYF
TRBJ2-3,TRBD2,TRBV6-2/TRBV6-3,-,TGTGCCAGCATCGAAGCGGGAGGGCCGGATACGCAGTATTTT,CASIEAGGPDTQYF
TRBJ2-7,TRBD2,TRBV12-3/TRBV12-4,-,TGTGCCAGCACCCGCGGGGGCTACGAGCAGTACTTC,CASTRGGYEQYF
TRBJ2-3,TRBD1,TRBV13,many,TGTGCCACCAAGGGACCCACAGGGGCCACAGATACGCAGTATTTT,CATKGPTGATDTQYF
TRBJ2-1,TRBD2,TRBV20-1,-,TGCAGTGCTAGATCCCCAGGCGGGGGGGCCTACAATGAGCAGTTCTTC,CSARSPGGGAYNEQFF
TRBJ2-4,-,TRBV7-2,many,TGTGCCAGCAGCCCTGAGCAGGGGGGGCGGCGAGGAAACATTCAGTACTTC,CASSPEQGGRRGNIQYF
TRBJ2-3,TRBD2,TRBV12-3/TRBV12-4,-,TGTGCCAGCAGTTATAGCGGGCCGGATACGCAGTATTTT,CASSYSGPDTQYF
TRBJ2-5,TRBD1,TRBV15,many,TGTGCCACCAGCAGAAACAGGGGAGCAGAGACCCAGTACTTC,CATSRNRGAETQYF
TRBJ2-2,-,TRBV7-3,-,TGTGCCAGCAGCCCTAGCCCCGCGAACACCGGGGAGCTGTTTTTT,CASSPSPANTGELFF
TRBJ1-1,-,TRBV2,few,TGTGCCAGCAGTGGGGACGGTTTTATGAACACTGAAGCTTTCTTT,CASSGDGFMNTEAFF
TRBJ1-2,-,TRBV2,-,TGTGCCAGCAGTGAAGGGGGGAGAGGGAACTACTATGGCTACACCTTC,CASSEGGRGNYYGYTF
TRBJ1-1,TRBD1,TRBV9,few,TGTGCCAGCAGCCCGAACCCCCCCGGGACAGCGGCTTTCTTT,CASSPNPPGTAAFF
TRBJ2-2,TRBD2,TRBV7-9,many,TGTGCCAGCAGGCCGCCCGGGACTAGCGGGAGGGCCACTCACACCGGGGAGCTGTTTTTT,CASRPPGTSGRATHTGELFF
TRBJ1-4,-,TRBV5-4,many,TGTGCCAGCAGCCAAAAGGGCCAGGGAGAAAAACTGTTTTTT,CASSQKGQGEKLFF
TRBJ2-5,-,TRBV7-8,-,TGTGCCAGCAGCCTCGGCAGAGTCCAAGAGACCCAGTACTTC,CASSLGRVQETQYF
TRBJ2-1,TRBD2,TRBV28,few,TGTGCCAGCAGCCGCGGGGGGGCGGGAGACAATGAGCAGTTCTTC,CASSRGGAGDNEQFF
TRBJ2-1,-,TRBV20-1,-,TGCAGTGCCTTCGGACATGAGAGCTCCTACAATGAGCAGTTCTTC,CSAFGHESSYNEQFF